This T cell receptor (beta chain) was captured by sequencing in a study of blood T cells in healthy people across ages. Study-level findings and limits: The diversity estimates, figures obtained from one million T cells, were considered underestimates.

This CDR3 has 16 amino acids. From germline, CDR1 is DFQATT and CDR2 SNEGSKA (reference sequence). V lost 6 bases, J lost 5 bases, and 25 bases lay in between. The second PCR ran roughly 6 to 11 cycles with a sample-barcoded 5' primer and J-beta primers. Every cDNA was tagged by a template-switch adaptor with 12 random nucleotides. Every sample gave at least 2.5 million paired-end reads containing CDR3. Via MiXCR, TCRdb re-called the 5' RACE reads, giving one row per CDR3 protein. The sample holds over 700,000 distinct CDR3 sequences; about 25% are singletons and the top ten take roughly 9%. With regard to this clonotype: Its antigen is unknown.

Per-sample yields of isolated PBMCs were at least 7 million. These data are also associated with another study on T cells of mothers and their children.

The sample taken for sequencing was blood. The chain employs TRBV20-1 and TRBJ1-1; D perhaps matches TRBD1 (5 bases). The receptor's source is a boy younger than 18 in good health. The CDR3 nucleotides read TGCAGTGCCACGAACCGGGGGGTTTTCCTCGGTACTGAAGCTTTCTTT. This gives the protein CSATNRGVFLGTEAFF.